This TCR beta chain emerged from a study of spatial heterogeneity in lung cancer. Background on the study: Samples were obtained from approximately 72 donors, all untreated early-stage non-small cell lung cancer patients. Follow-up PBMC specimens underwent sequencing when available; their median timing was roughly 24 months after resection. More beta-chain than alpha-chain sequences were consistently detected.

As to time point: blood at routine non-recurrence follow-up after resection. Extraction of whole RNA from tumor, nontumor lung or frozen PBMC preceded unsorted sequencing. TCRdb recomputed calls from the 5' RACE reads with MiXCR, one row per CDR3 protein. The table shows more than 95,000 distinct CDR3 sequences, with 9.5% to 15% occurring only once. Trimming pared 1 base from V and 6 bases from J, leaving 3 bases between. CDR3 size: 11 residues. Germline CDR1 is SGHTA and CDR2 is FQGNSA. With respect to this clonotype: Its antigen is as yet unknown.

Overall study findings and caveats: Relative to follow-up, resection was when ubiquitous expanded tumor TCRs appeared more in blood.

The chain has TRBV7-2 and TRBJ2-5; D not certain. Sequencing was performed on PBMCs, taken at follow-up. The TCR comes from a male donor with early-stage non-small cell lung cancer. The CDR3 bases are TGTGCCAGCAGCTTAGGACAGACCCAGTACTTC. Protein: CASSLGQTQYF.